This record covers a single T cell receptor (beta chain). What it recognizes is unknown. TCR beta CDR3 amplification used RNA transcripts. RT-PCR in the first round used HTBI primers; a second-round multiplex PCR followed. TCRdb re-derived calls from the multiplex PCR reads in MiXCR, one entry per CDR3 protein. The sample comprises about 700,000 distinct CDR3 sequences, 40% of which are singletons, and about 40% rests with the top ten. A duration under 3 months, NOSPECS ≥4, CAS ≥3 and moderate-to-severe activity characterized the donors with ophthalmopathy. Exclusion criteria comprised other autoimmune diseases, uncontrolled infections, pregnancy or lactation in patients. Germline V gives CDR1 SGHAT, CDR2 FQDESV (reference sequence). This CDR3 spans 13 amino acids. With 6 bases removed from V and 0 bases from J, the gap between germline ends came to 8 bases. The data belong to a study of Graves' ophthalmopathy and Graves' hyperthyroidism. Study observations and caveats: At about 69% sensitivity and approximately 72% specificity, the model predicted progression of the ophthalmopathy. Most expanded clonotypes from thyroid (those above 0.001 frequency) were also found in blood.

This TCR was recovered from an adult man with Graves' ophthalmopathy. Sequences were obtained from peripheral blood. V gene TRBV11-1 combines with J gene TRBJ1-1; D remains ambiguous. The CDR3 spells CASRGIMNTEAFF. CDR3 coding DNA: TGTGCCAGCAGGGGGATCATGAACACTGAAGCTTTCTTT.